Each of the 17 T cell receptor beta chains below was sequenced from the same sample in a study of shared clonotypes between healthy human individuals. The naive CD8 population came from CD45RO-negative cells selected for CCR7, without terminally differentiated effector memory CD45RA+ cells. The protocol was immunoSEQ multiplex PCR, while the TCRdb copy is restricted to in-frame clones and leaves out a portion. The repertoire holds roughly 650,000 clones, with roughly 96% as singletons. Sample: naive CD8+ T cells sorted from blood. The source of these receptors is a woman aged 30 to 39 in good health.

This clone was counted a single time. V usage is TRBV27 and J usage is TRBJ2-2; TRBD1 matches 10 bases. Germline values: CDR1 MNHEY, CDR2 SMNVEV (reference sequence). This CDR3 has 16 amino acids. The V segment lost 7 bases and the J segment 2 bases; nucleotides outside the gene matches: 7. CDR3 in amino acids: CASIDRGQSNTGELFF. The CDR3 bases are TGTGCCAGCATCGACAGGGGGCAATCTAACACCGGGGAGCTGTTTTTT.

The chain combines TRBV19 with TRBJ2-7, with 13 bases matching TRBD2. The J segment lost 3 bases and the V segment lost 6 bases, leaving 8 bases of the junction unmatched. The CDR3 totals 16 residues. The V gene's germline CDR1 is LNHDA and CDR2 SQIVND (reference sequence). CDR3 sequence: CASRQRTSGRDYEQYF. The CDR3 DNA reads as TGTGCCAGTAGACAAAGAACTAGCGGGAGGGACTACGAGCAGTACTTC.

This chain uses TRBV19 with TRBJ2-1, with a weak D call TRBD1 (5 bases). Trimming stripped 3 bases from V and 8 bases from J, with 17 bases between. From germline, CDR1 is LNHDA and CDR2 SQIVND (reference sequence). The CDR3 covers 15 residues. The CDR3 region is CASSIVAGPGDEQFF. The CDR3 nucleotides read TGTGCCAGTAGTATTGTGGCAGGGCCTGGGGATGAGCAGTTCTTC.

The chain combines TRBV30 with TRBJ1-2, with TRBD1 matching over 9 bases. V shed 5 bases, J shed 4 bases, and the junction held 5 bases outside the gene matches. CDR1 is GTSNPN, CDR2 SVGIG, per germline (reference sequence). The CDR3 is made up of 13 amino acids. CDR3 nucleotides: TGTGCCTGGGGTGACAGGGGGGGCTATGGCTACACCTTC. Translating it yields CAWGDRGGYGYTF.

V gene TRBV27 combines with J gene TRBJ1-3; maybe TRBD1 (5 bases). The CDR3 loop spans 15 amino acids. V dropped 2 bases and J dropped 0 bases, with 8 bases sitting between them. Germline-derived CDR1 and CDR2 are MNHEY and SMNVEV (reference sequence). The CDR3 region is CASSLIGASGNTIYF. CDR3 DNA: TGTGCCAGCAGTTTAATTGGGGCCTCTGGAAACACCATATATTTT.

This chain joins TRBV11-2 and TRBJ1-4; no definite D call. The germline gives CDR1 SGHAT, CDR2 FQNNGV. The CDR3 sequence is 15 residues long. V dropped 5 bases and J dropped 3 bases, with 13 bases sitting between them. The CDR3, as DNA: TGTGCCAGCAGCCCATCGGAGGAAGCTAATGAAAAACTGTTTTTT. It specifies CASSPSEEANEKLFF. The full variable domain, in which reference TRBV11-2 and TRBJ1-4 provide the parts outside the CDR3, is EAGVAQSPRYKIIEKRQSVAFWCNPISGHATLYWYQQILGQGPKLLIQFQNNGVVDDSQLPKDRFSAERLKGVDSTLKIQPAKLEDSAVYLCASSPSEEANEKLFFGSGTQLSVL.

J is TRBJ2-1 and V is TRBV5-8, with TRBD2 identical over 9 bases. Germline-derived CDR1 and CDR2 are SGHTS and YDEGEE. Germline trimming cut 0 bases from V and 6 bases from J; bases unmatched to any gene: 7. CDR3 length equals 16 residues. As DNA, the CDR3 is TGTGCCAGCAGCTTGGAGGGCGGGAGGGCCCCCAATGAGCAGTTCTTC. This codes for CASSLEGGRAPNEQFF.

This clone was found once. The rearrangement joins TRBV5-4 to TRBJ2-4; the D gene is possibly TRBD2 (6 bases). The CDR3 is made up of 13 amino acids. The V end lost 2 bases, the J end lost 5 bases, and 8 bases lay between the germline ends. The V gene's germline CDR1 is SGHNT and CDR2 YYREEE (reference sequence). The CDR3 reads CASSLWEENIQYF. The CDR3 DNA sequence: TGTGCCAGCAGCTTATGGGAGGAAAACATTCAGTACTTC.

This sequence joins TRBV7-6 and TRBJ2-2; TRBD1 matches at 9 bases. The V gene end was trimmed by 4 bases and the J gene end by 5 bases; junction bases not matched to a gene: 5. CDR3 size: 15 residues. Germline V gene sequence: CDR1 SGHVS, CDR2 FNYEAQ. The CDR3 sequence: CASSSSQGATGELFF. CDR3 nucleotide sequence: TGTGCCAGCAGCTCATCACAGGGGGCGACCGGGGAGCTGTTTTTT. Combining the CDR3 with reference TRBV7-6 and TRBJ2-2 gives the whole variable domain GAGVSQSPRYKVTKRGQDVALRCDPISGHVSLYWYRQALGQGPEFLTYFNYEAQQDKSGLPNDRFSAERPEGSISTLTIQRTEQRDSAMYRCASSSSQGATGELFFGEGSRLTVL.

The chain joins TRBV28 to TRBJ2-5; the D is unclear. The DNA end lines up better with TRBJ2-7; the J call may be wrong. The CDR3 has 13 residues. CDR1 is MDHEN and CDR2 is SYDVKM in the germline V gene. CDR3 amino acids: CASSLRTTYEQYF. DNA for the CDR3: TGTGCCAGCAGTTTACGCACGACCTACGAGCAGTACTTC.

V usage is TRBV7-3 and J usage is TRBJ2-1, with no clear D. This CDR3 is 13 amino acids long. Germline V CDR1 and CDR2: SGHTA, FQGTGA. V was shortened by 0 bases and J by 3 bases, with 3 bases between the two germline ends. Here the CDR3 reads CASSLTGYNEQFF. CDR3 bases: TGTGCCAGCAGCTTAACAGGCTACAATGAGCAGTTCTTC.

The chain couples TRBV20-1 to TRBJ2-7; D gene ambiguous. The germline CDR1 and CDR2 sequences are DFQATT and SNEGSKA (reference sequence). Trimming stripped 3 bases from V and 6 bases from J, with 9 bases between. The CDR3 spans 11 residues. The CDR3 coding sequence is TGCAGTGCTAGCGGCGTCGGCGAGCAGTACTTC. This codes for CSASGVGEQYF.

The CDR3 sequence is CASSPGTGYWGDYGYTF. Written as DNA, the CDR3 is TGTGCCAGCAGCCCCGGGACAGGCTATTGGGGGGACTATGGCTACACCTTC. This chain connects TRBV2 to TRBJ1-2; TRBD1 matches at 8 bases. CDR1 and CDR2 from the germline V gene are SNHLY and FYNNEI. This CDR3 is built from 17 residues. The trim removed 6 bases at V and 3 bases at J, leaving 15 bases unmatched.

This rearrangement joins TRBV7-2 to TRBJ2-1, with 12 bases identical to TRBD2. The V gene end was trimmed by 4 bases and the J gene end by 2 bases; junction bases not matched to a gene: 6. CDR1 and CDR2 from the germline V gene are SGHTA and FQGNSA. The length of the CDR3 is 17 residues. CDR3: CASSSGLAGYTYNEQFF. The DNA of the CDR3 is TGTGCCAGCAGCTCCGGACTAGCGGGATACACCTACAATGAGCAGTTCTTC.

J is TRBJ2-7 and V is TRBV5-4; 16 bases are a match to TRBD2. The CDR3 runs 16 residues. CDR1 and CDR2 (germline): SGHNT, YYREEE (reference sequence). V shed 4 bases and J 3 bases; nucleotides not matched to a gene: 4. The CDR3 nucleotides read TGTGCCAGCAGCCCGGGACTAGCGGGAGGGGTCTACGAGCAGTACTTC. Protein sequence: CASSPGLAGGVYEQYF.

The chain links TRBV4-1 to TRBJ1-4; D call uncertain. The V gene lost 10 bases and the J gene lost 0 bases, with 9 bases spanning the gap. Germline CDR1 MGHRA, CDR2 YSYEKL. The CDR3 has 13 amino acids. Here the CDR3 DNA reads TGCGCCACTCAGGACGCAACTAATGAAAAACTGTTTTTT. Translating it yields CATQDATNEKLFF.

A single count supports this clone. The V and J genes are TRBV7-2 and TRBJ2-1, with TRBD2 matching 8 bases. V was clipped by 5 bases and J by 4 bases; unmatched bases: 7. This CDR3 region has 15 residues. Germline V gene lookup returns CDR1 SGHTA and CDR2 FQGNSA. The CDR3 sequence: CASSPFSGTYNEQFF. The CDR3 coding sequence is TGTGCCAGCAGCCCCTTTAGCGGGACTTACAATGAGCAGTTCTTC.